A single sample gave rise to the 3 T cell receptor beta chains below, sequenced in a study of cytomegalovirus exposure and HLA in healthy donors. The PCR was carried out with 60 Vbeta primers and 13 Jbeta primers. This table comes from immunoSEQ multiplex PCR, and its TCRdb copy is limited to in-frame clones, with some not included. The table includes around 150,000 clones, less than 80% detected once. The specimen sequenced was PBMCs. These receptors were collected from a female donor in good health and CMV-seropositive.

The CDR3 sequence: CAISGTGSSYNSPLHF. The CDR3 DNA reads TGTGCCATCAGTGGCACAGGAAGCTCCTATAATTCACCCCTCCACTTT. V usage is TRBV10-3 and J usage is TRBJ1-6, with D perhaps TRBD1 (5 bases). CDR3 size: 16 residues. The V gene's germline CDR1 is ENHRY and CDR2 SYGVKD. The V end was cut by 4 bases, the J end by 0 bases, with 10 bases between.

This rearrangement joins TRBV6-1 to TRBJ1-1; D possibly corresponds to TRBD1 (6 bases). V was trimmed by 3 bases and J by 4 bases, leaving 12 bases between them. The CDR3 spans 14 residues. The V gene's germline CDR1 is MNHNS and CDR2 SASEGT. The CDR3 nucleotides are TGTGCCAGCAGTGACATACAGGGTGTCACTGAAGCTTTCTTT. It encodes CASSDIQGVTEAFF.

This clone was detected a few times. The chain uses TRBV6-5 and TRBJ2-1; maybe TRBD2 (6 bases). The CDR3 contains 13 residues. CDR1 is MNHEY, CDR2 SVGAGI, per germline. V was shortened by 6 bases and J by 4 bases, with 10 bases between the two germline ends. CDR3 coding DNA: TGTGCCAGCAGACTAGCCCTGTACAATGAGCAGTTCTTC. Protein sequence: CASRLALYNEQFF.